This T cell receptor (beta chain) comes out of a study of ipilimumab plus nivolumab after autologous stem cell transplantation. Study summary: Median doses per patient: about five ipilimumab, 7 or 8 nivolumab. The DLBCL cohort had primary refractory and relapsed disease, with 18-month progression-free survival of roughly 86% and 30%.

This CDR3 contains 14 residues. V lost 3 bases and J 0 bases, leaving 9 bases between the germline ends. Germline V gives CDR1 MGHDK, CDR2 SYGVNS. Checkpoint therapy with ipilimumab 1 mg/kg began 14 to 28 days after transplant. Patients got 3 mg/kg IV nivolumab weeks 1, 4, 7, 10, then biweekly through week 26. Assay: immunoSEQ multiplex PCR; the TCRdb copy retains only in-frame clones and omits some. The data contain roughly 15,000 clones, 80% of them singletons. The origin of this receptor is a male donor with diffuse large B-cell lymphoma. This sample comprised PBMCs, obtained in a trial of ipilimumab plus nivolumab as post-transplant consolidation. The rearrangement joins TRBV25-1 to TRBJ2-7, with TRBD1 as a possible D gene (6 bases). The CDR3: CASSDWGLSYEQYF. CDR3 nucleotide sequence: TGTGCCAGCAGTGACTGGGGGCTCTCCTACGAGCAGTACTTC.